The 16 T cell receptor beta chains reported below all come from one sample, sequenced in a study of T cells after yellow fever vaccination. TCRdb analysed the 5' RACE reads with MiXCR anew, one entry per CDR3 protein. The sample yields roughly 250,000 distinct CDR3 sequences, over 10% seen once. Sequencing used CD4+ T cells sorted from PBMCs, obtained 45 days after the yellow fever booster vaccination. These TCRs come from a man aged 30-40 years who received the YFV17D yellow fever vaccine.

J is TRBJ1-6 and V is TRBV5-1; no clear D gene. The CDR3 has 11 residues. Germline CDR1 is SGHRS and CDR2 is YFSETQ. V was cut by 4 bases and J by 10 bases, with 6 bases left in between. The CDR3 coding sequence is TGCGCCAGCAGCCCACGCTCACCCCTCCACTTT. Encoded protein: CASSPRSPLHF.

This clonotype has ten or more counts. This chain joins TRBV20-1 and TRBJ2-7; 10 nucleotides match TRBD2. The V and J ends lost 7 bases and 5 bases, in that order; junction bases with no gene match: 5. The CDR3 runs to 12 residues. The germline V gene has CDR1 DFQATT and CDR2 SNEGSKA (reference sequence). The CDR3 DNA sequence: TGCAGTGGAAGCGGGAGGGCCCACGAGCAGTACTTC. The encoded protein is CSGSGRAHEQYF.

CDR3 residues: CASSLTRLANPDTQYF. CDR3 bases: TGTGCCAGCAGTCTGACGAGACTAGCAAATCCAGATACGCAGTATTTT. The V and J genes are TRBV12-3 or TRBV12-4 and TRBJ2-3; 7 nucleotides align to TRBD2. The CDR3 is made up of 16 amino acids. V was pared by 5 bases and J by 4 bases, with 12 bases of the junction left unmatched.

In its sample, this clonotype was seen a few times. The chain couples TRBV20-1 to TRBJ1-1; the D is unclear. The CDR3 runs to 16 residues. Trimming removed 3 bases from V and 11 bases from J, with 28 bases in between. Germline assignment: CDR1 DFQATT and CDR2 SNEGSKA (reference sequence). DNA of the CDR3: TGCAGTGCTAGCTCCAGAATCGGTGCCGGGAGCCCGGCCGCTTTCTTT. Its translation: CSASSRIGAGSPAAFF.

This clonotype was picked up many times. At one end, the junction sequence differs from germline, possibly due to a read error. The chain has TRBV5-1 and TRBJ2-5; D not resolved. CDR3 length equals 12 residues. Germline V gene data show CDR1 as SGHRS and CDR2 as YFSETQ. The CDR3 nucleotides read TGTGCCAGCAGTTTAGTCTCCGAGACCCAGTACTTC. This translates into CASSLVSETQYF.

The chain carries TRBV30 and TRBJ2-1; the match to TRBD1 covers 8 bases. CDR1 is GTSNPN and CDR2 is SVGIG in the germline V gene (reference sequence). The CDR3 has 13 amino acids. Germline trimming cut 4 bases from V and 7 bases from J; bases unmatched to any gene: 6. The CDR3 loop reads CAWNRDRQNEQFF. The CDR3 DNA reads TGTGCCTGGAATAGGGACAGGCAGAATGAGCAGTTCTTC.

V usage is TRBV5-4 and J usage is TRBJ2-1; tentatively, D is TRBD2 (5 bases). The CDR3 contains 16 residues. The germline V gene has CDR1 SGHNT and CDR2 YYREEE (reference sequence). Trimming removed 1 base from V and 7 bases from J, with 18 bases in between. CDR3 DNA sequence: TGTGCCAGCAGCTTGTTTCGTCATGGGAGTGTAAATGAGCAGTTCTTC. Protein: CASSLFRHGSVNEQFF.

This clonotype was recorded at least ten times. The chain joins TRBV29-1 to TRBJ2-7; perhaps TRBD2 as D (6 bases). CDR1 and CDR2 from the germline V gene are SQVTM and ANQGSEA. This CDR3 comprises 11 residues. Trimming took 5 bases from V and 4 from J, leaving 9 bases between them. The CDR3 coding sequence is TGCAGCGTTATTCGGGAGTACGAGCAGTACTTC. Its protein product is CSVIREYEQYF.

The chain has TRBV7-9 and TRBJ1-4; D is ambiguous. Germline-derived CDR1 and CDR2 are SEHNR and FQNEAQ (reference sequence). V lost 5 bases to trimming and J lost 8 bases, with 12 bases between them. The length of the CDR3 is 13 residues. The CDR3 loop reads CASSPRGKEKLFF. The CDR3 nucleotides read TGTGCCAGCAGCCCTCGGGGTAAAGAAAAACTGTTTTTT.

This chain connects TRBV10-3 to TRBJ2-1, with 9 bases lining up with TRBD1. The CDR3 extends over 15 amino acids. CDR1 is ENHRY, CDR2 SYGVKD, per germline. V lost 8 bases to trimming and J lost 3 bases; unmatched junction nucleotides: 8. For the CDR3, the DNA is TGTGCCATCGGTCCCGGGACAGGGATCTACAATGAGCAGTTCTTC. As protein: CAIGPGTGIYNEQFF.

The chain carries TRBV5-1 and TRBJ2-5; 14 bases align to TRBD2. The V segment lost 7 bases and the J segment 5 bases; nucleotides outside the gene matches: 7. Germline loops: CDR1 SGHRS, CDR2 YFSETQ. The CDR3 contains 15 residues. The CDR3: CASCTGTSGSETQYF. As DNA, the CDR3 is TGCGCCAGCTGTACCGGGACTAGCGGGAGTGAGACCCAGTACTTC.

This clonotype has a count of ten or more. The CDR3 nucleotides read TGTGCCAGCAGTTACCGGGGACAGGCCAATGAGCAGTTCTTC. This encodes CASSYRGQANEQFF. V gene TRBV6-5 combines with J gene TRBJ2-1; 8 bases line up with TRBD1. Trimming removed 2 bases from V and 6 bases from J; junction bases left unmatched: 3. CDR3 size: 14 residues. Per germline, CDR1 MNHEY and CDR2 SVGAGI.

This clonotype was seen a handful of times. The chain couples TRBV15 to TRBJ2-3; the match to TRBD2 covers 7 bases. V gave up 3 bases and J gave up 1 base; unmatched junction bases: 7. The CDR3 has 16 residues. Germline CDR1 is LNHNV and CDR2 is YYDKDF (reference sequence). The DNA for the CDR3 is TGTGCCACCAGCAGGATAAGCGGGACCGGCACAGATACGCAGTATTTT. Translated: CATSRISGTGTDTQYF. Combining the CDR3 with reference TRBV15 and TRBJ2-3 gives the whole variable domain DAMVIQNPRYQVTQFGKPVTLSCSQTLNHNVMYWYQQKSSQAPKLLFHYYDKDFNNEADTPDNFQSRRPNTSFCFLDIRSPGLGDTAMYLCATSRISGTGTDTQYFGPGTRLTVL.

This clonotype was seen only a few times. In DNA, the CDR3 is TGCAGTGCTAGAGTGGGACTCTCCTACGAGCAGTACTTC. Translating gives CSARVGLSYEQYF. The chain is built from TRBV20-1 and TRBJ2-7; D perhaps matches TRBD2 (6 bases). Between the trimmed V and J ends, which lost 1 base and 0 bases, there was a span of 7 bases. This CDR3 comprises 13 residues. Germline values: CDR1 DFQATT, CDR2 SNEGSKA (reference sequence).

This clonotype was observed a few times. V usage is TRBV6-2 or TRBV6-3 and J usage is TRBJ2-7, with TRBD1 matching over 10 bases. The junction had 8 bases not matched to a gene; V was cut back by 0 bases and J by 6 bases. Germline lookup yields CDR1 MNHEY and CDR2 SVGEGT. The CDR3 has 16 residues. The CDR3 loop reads CASSYSSGTGASEQYF. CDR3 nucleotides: TGTGCCAGCAGTTACTCCAGCGGGACAGGGGCCAGCGAGCAGTACTTC.

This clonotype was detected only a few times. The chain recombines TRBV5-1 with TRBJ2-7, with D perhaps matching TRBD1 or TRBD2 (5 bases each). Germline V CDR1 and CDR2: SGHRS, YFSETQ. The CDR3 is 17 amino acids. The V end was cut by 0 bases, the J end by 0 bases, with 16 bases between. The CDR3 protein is CASSLAGTVHSSYEQYF. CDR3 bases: TGCGCCAGCAGCTTGGCCGGGACGGTTCACAGCTCCTACGAGCAGTACTTC.